This T cell receptor beta chain was profiled in a study of blood T cells in healthy people across ages (dated by TCRdb to about 2015). Some background on the complete study: In model experiments, template switching captured about one uniquely barcoded TCR beta cDNA molecule for every two T cells. Using the same blood draw, the study looked at two additional independent replicas of 1 million unique cDNA reads for two donors, one aged 18 to 30 and the other aged 80 or older. Donors were grouped into four age groups: young (average roughly 17 years), middle-aged (less than 40), aged (about 60) and long-lived (about 89). Using deep sequencing normalized with unique cDNA molecular identifiers, the study measured how TCR beta repertoire diversity changes with age. The investigation overall reported the following: Since profiling was done on bulk unsorted PBMCs, naive and antigen-experienced compartments could not be conclusively compared. Compared with the aged group, the long-lived group had more naive CD4+ T cells, fewer expanded clones and increased TCR diversity, a pattern suggesting age selection. Because the CMV infection status of the donors was unknown, age-related changes in expanded clonotypes may potentially have been confounded. As age increased, observed TCR beta diversity per million T cells dropped in a roughly linear way, and a significant reduction was already evident by age roughly 36. Estimates of total diversity from one million sequenced T cells were regarded as lower bounds and underestimates. A strong correlation was found between observed TCR beta diversity and the percentage of naive T cells measured by flow cytometry.

To prepare the library, 5' RACE was applied. The sample was run on an Illumina HiSeq 2500. A second PCR of about 7 to 12 cycles was run with a J-beta primer mix and a sample-barcoded 5' primer. Each TCR beta cDNA molecule received a unique molecular identifier from a template-switch 5' adaptor carrying 12 random nucleotides. Each sample yielded at least 3 million CDR3-containing paired-end reads. All of the RNA was converted into first-strand cDNA using the Mint cDNA synthesis kit, with a TRBC-specific oligonucleotide serving as the primer. Following uracil-DNA glycosylase treatment, a first 18-cycle PCR with universal primers M1SS and BC2_uni_R was performed on all cDNA. On the authors' methods: For normalization, 1 million high-quality reads were randomly selected from each sample, with every read carrying a distinct molecular identifier. Reads with shared molecular identifiers were discarded instead of being binned into consensus sequences. MiTCR, set to a Q25 quality threshold and the strictest error-elimination algorithm, was used for CDR3 identification, clonotype clustering and error correction. Lower-bound total TCR beta diversity was estimated with a nonparametric unseen species model using Euler transformation. The raw public reads went through TCRdb reprocessing: fastp at Q25, MiXCR clone calling, in-frame beta chains kept. Duplicate CDR3 protein sequences are folded into a single record with the most common DNA and genes. The V and J calls and clone size are TCRdb's, not the authors'. A total of around 990,000 distinct CDR3 sequences appear in this sample, approximately 26% of them only once. The ten most abundant clones make up 0.75% of the sample.

The 39 donors, aged roughly 6 to 90 years, were systemically healthy Caucasian individuals from Russia. Each donor gave 8 to 10 milliliters of peripheral blood, collected into EDTA-treated Vacutainer tubes. PBMCs were isolated by Ficoll-Paque density-gradient centrifugation, with at least 6.5 million obtained per sample. Trizol reagent was used to extract total RNA from the PBMCs, yielding at least 6 micrograms per sample. For every donor, an aliquot of PBMCs went through flow cytometry to measure the percentages of naive CD45RAhigh/CD27high T cells. The CDR3, cysteine through phenylalanine, is 15 amino acids long. Only CDR3 DNA remains: 45 bases, in frame from the first base. Relative to germline, V is missing 5 bases and J is missing 5 bases, with 8 bases of the junction outside any gene match. As to this clonotype: Its recognized antigen is unknown. No quality values exist for individual bases; no much larger clone is one base distant.

This same sample was also taken into another study, of T cells of mothers and their children. Per that second paper: Nine systemically healthy Caucasian individuals served as donors, namely three mothers together with their six children. cDNA synthesis used all of the extracted RNA, with about 1.5 ug of RNA in each 15 ul reaction. Sample barcodes and 2-4 random nucleotides were added via the M1S primer in the second PCR. More than 8 million TCR beta CDR3 reads were obtained from each mother, and 2.5 million to 3 million reads were obtained from each child. TCR recombination output is similarly shaped by thymic selection in related and unrelated pairs, with a minor effect exerted by inherited differences. Normalized repertoire overlap was always found to be slightly, but never significantly, higher in related mother-child pairs than in unrelated mother-child pairs. No persistent microchimeric T cell clones were detected, at a sensitivity of around 100 clones per million clonotypes. In the study, deep NGS was used to compare the TCR beta repertoires of mothers and children, and features distinguishing related mother-child pairs from unrelated individuals were sought. Mothers averaged approximately 40 +/- 4 years of age and children averaged around 10 +/- 4 years. After adapter ligation with NEBNext reagents, the libraries were sequenced on Illumina HiSeq 2000 with 100+100 nt paired-end reads. To avoid cross-contamination, the mother libraries and the child libraries were prepared a month apart and sequenced in separate runs. For each donor, somewhere between about 450,000 and 2,000,000 distinct TCR beta clonotypes were identified. Naive TCR beta clonotypes were estimated from low-frequency clonotypes matched to each donor's FACS-determined naive share, without sorting.

The sequence is built from TRBV12-3 or TRBV12-4 and TRBJ1-2, with 10 central nucleotides matching TRBD1. The receptor was isolated from a girl aged 2 to 9 in good health. Sequenced: blood. CDR3 sequence: CASSAGTGDLYGYTF. Here is the DNA: TGTGCCAGCAGTGCGGGGACAGGGGATTTGTATGGCTACACCTTC.